This is a list of T cell receptor beta chains from one sample in a study of response to subunit inactivated influenza vaccine. TCRdb itself ran the RT-PCR reads through MiXCR, one entry per CDR3 protein. The data contain about 800,000 distinct CDR3 sequences, 20% to 25% of them singletons. The input for sequencing was PBMCs from blood, taken 4 to 6 days after vaccination. Receptors were obtained from a man aged 50 to 60 who received an inactivated influenza vaccine. Each CDR3 is given with its conserved first and last residue. The order of the fields is J gene, V gene, D gene, clone size, CDR3 DNA, CDR3 protein. D genes are given only for firm matches. Some rows have no size entry. The others give once, few or many, or a class for an expanded clone.

>TRBJ2-5|TRBV6-5|TRBD2|many
TGTGCCAGCAGTTGGATTAGCGGGAGAGGGGAGACCCAGTACTTC
CASSWISGRGETQYF
>TRBJ2-7|TRBV20-1|TRBD2|few
TGCAGTGCTCGGGGGGGAGCGTCTAGCGGGCTCAGCTACGAGCAGTACTTC
CSARGGASSGLSYEQYF
>TRBJ2-6|TRBV28|-|once
TGTGCCAGCAGTTTCACCCACTTTGACAGACCCGCTGGGGCCAACGTCCTGACTTTC
CASSFTHFDRPAGANVLTF
>TRBJ1-5|TRBV29-1|-|-
TGCAGCGTTGGACAGTCGAGCAATCAGCCCCAGCATTTT
CSVGQSSNQPQHF
>TRBJ2-7|TRBV4-3|-|-
TGCGCCAGCAGCCAAGCGGCCAGTTCCTACGAGCAGTACTTC
CASSQAASSYEQYF
>TRBJ2-1|TRBV24-1|-|-
TGTGCCACCAGTGACCACCCGACAACAAACAATGAGCAGTTCTTC
CATSDHPTTNNEQFF
>TRBJ2-2|TRBV5-5|TRBD1|-
TGTGCCAGCAGCTTTCCGGGACAGGGGATCACCGGGGAGCTGTTTTTT
CASSFPGQGITGELFF
>TRBJ1-1|TRBV10-3|-|-
TGTGCCATCAGTGAGCTAGACGTGGCTGAAGCTTTCTTT
CAISELDVAEAFF
>TRBJ2-7|TRBV7-2|-|-
TGTGCCAGCAGCTTCATAACAGAGGTCCGGGAGCAGTACTTC
CASSFITEVREQYF
>TRBJ2-7|TRBV6-1|-|-
TGTGCCAGCAGGTCCGGGGTCCCCCTGAGCGAGCAGTACTTC
CASRSGVPLSEQYF
>TRBJ2-3|TRBV7-9|-|-
TGTGCCAGCAGCTTAGGTTTTGGGCAAAGACGCACAGATACGCAGTATTTT
CASSLGFGQRRTDTQYF
>TRBJ1-5|TRBV18|-|few
TGTGCCAGCTCACCTGCCGGCAGTAGCAATCAGCCCCAGCATTTT
CASSPAGSSNQPQHF
>TRBJ2-1|TRBV4-3|TRBD2|-
TGCGCCAGCAGCCAAGATTGGGGGACTAGCGGGTACAATGAGCAGTTCTTC
CASSQDWGTSGYNEQFF
>TRBJ2-7|TRBV11-2|-|-
TGTGCCAGCAGCTTAGATATTGGACACTACGAGCAGTACTTC
CASSLDIGHYEQYF
>TRBJ2-3|TRBV18|TRBD2|-
TGTGCCAGCTCAAACAATTTGGGACTAGCGGGAGTAGATACGCAGTATTTT
CASSNNLGLAGVDTQYF
>TRBJ2-3|TRBV5-1|TRBD2|-
TGCGCCAGCGGCCTAGCGGAGGCTAGCACAGATACGCAGTATTTT
CASGLAEASTDTQYF
>TRBJ2-7|TRBV12-3/TRBV12-4|TRBD1|-
TGTGCCAGCAGCGGGACAGGGTATACCTACGAGCAGTACTTC
CASSGTGYTYEQYF
>TRBJ2-5|TRBV10-3|-|-
TGTGCCATCAGTTCTAGGGGCGGGCAAGAGACCCAGTACTTC
CAISSRGGQETQYF
>TRBJ2-7|TRBV7-8|TRBD1|-
TGTGCCAGCAGCCCCGGAGACAGGGGGTTTTACGAGCAGTACTTC
CASSPGDRGFYEQYF